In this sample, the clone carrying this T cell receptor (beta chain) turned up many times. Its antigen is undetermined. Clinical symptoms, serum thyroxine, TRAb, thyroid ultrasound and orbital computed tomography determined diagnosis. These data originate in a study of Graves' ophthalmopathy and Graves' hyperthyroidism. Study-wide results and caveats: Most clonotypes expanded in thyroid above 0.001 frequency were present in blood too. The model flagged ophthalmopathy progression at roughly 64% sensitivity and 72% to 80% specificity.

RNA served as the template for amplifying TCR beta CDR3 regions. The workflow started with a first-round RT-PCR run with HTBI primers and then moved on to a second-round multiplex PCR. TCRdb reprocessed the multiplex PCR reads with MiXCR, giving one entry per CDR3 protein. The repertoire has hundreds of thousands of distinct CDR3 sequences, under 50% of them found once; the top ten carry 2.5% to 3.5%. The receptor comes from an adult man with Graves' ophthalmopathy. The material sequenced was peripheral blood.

The CDR3, as DNA: TGTGCCAGCAGCGATGGACAGGGTGAGCAGTACTTC. It encodes CASSDGQGEQYF. This sequence joins TRBV12-3 or TRBV12-4 and TRBJ2-7; 8 positions match TRBD1. The V and J ends lost 6 bases and 7 bases, in that order; junction bases with no gene match: 5. CDR3 length equals 12 residues.